The T cell receptor beta chain under discussion was sequenced for a study of blood T cell repertoires in COVID-19. Repertoires were generated with immunoSEQ multiplex PCR, while TCRdb's copy carries only in-frame clones and drops some. The data contain over 70,000 clones, approximately 81% of them seen just once; the ten biggest clones take up roughly 11%. V was pared by 2 bases and J by 0 bases, with 8 bases between. CDR1 is SNHLY and CDR2 is FYNNEI in the germline V gene. This CDR3 has 15 residues. J is TRBJ1-5 and V is TRBV2; D unclear. Sequencing was carried out using peripheral blood. This clonotype was obtained from a man aged 55-75 years with COVID-19, enrolled during active disease. For the CDR3, the DNA is TGTGCCAGCAGTGAACACGGAGATAGCAATCAGCCCCAGCATTTT. As protein: CASSEHGDSNQPQHF.